A single sample is the source of the 5 T cell receptor beta chains below, sequenced in a study of shared clonotypes between healthy human individuals. Sequencing was performed with immunoSEQ multiplex PCR; in TCRdb, only in-frame clones are kept and a portion is missing. This table holds approximately 640,000 clones, about 92% found once. Sample: memory CD8+ T cells from PBMCs. Sample subset: CD45RO+ cells pooled with CCR7-negative TemRA cells. These receptor sequences come from a man aged 18 to 35 in good health. Some clones in this sample may be carry-over from other donors' samples.

This clone has only a few counts. The chain has TRBV27 and TRBJ1-5, with D unresolved. Germline lookup yields CDR1 MNHEY and CDR2 SMNVEV (reference sequence). The germline V and J ends were trimmed by 11 bases and 0 bases, with 11 bases remaining between them. The CDR3 contains 13 residues. CDR3 nucleotides: TGTGCCTGGAAAGGCTCTAGCAATCAGCCCCAGCATTTT. It yields the protein CAWKGSSNQPQHF.

The chain links TRBV19 to TRBJ1-1; possibly TRBD1 for D (5 bases). The germline V gene encodes CDR1 LNHDA and CDR2 SQIVND (reference sequence). This CDR3 has 16 amino acids. V was shortened by 3 bases and J by 0 bases, with 14 bases between the two germline ends. The CDR3, as DNA: TGTGCCAGTAGTATCGGTGGCGGGGGGGTGAACACTGAAGCTTTCTTT. The encoded protein is CASSIGGGGVNTEAFF. The whole variable domain, filled in from reference TRBV19 and TRBJ1-1, reads DGGITQSPKYLFRKEGQNVTLSCEQNLNHDAMYWYRQDPGQGLRLIYYSQIVNDFQKGDIAEGYSVSREKKESFPLTVTSAQKNPTAFYLCASSIGGGGVNTEAFFGQGTRLTVV.

The V and J genes are TRBV9 and TRBJ2-1; D remains unclear. The CDR3 consists of 13 residues. Deletions cut 10 bases from V and 3 bases from J, with 14 bases between. Germline V gives CDR1 SGDLS, CDR2 YYNGEE. CDR3 sequence (DNA): TGTGCCTCCTCTAGGGTGGGCTACAATGAGCAGTTCTTC. This gives the protein CASSRVGYNEQFF.

The chain employs TRBV7-9 and TRBJ2-7, with a tentative D call TRBD2 (5 bases). CDR3 length: 14 amino acids. Trimming cost V 6 bases and J 2 bases, with 14 bases left between them. Germline V lookup: CDR1 SEHNR, CDR2 FQNEAQ (reference sequence). The CDR3 is CASRPSAGTYEQYF. DNA for the CDR3: TGTGCCAGCAGACCATCCGCGGGCACCTACGAGCAGTACTTC.

This clone appeared once. The chain is built from TRBV5-1 and TRBJ2-5; maybe TRBD1 (5 bases). There are 14 residues in the CDR3. Between the trimmed V and J ends, which lost 4 bases and 5 bases, there was a span of 15 bases. Germline loops: CDR1 SGHRS, CDR2 YFSETQ. CDR3 sequence reads: CASSPSRVGETQYF. The CDR3 DNA is TGCGCCAGCAGCCCGTCCAGGGTTGGGGAGACCCAGTACTTC.